A selection of T cell receptor beta chains follows, all from one sample in a study of cytomegalovirus exposure and HLA in healthy donors. TCRdb's copy holds only in-frame clones and misses some; the assay was immunoSEQ multiplex PCR. This table holds more than 55,000 clones, around 96% found once. Sequenced sample: PBMCs. Every receptor here comes from a man aged 18-30 years in good health and CMV-seronegative. Both conserved end residues are part of each CDR3. The order of the fields is D gene, V gene, clone size, J gene, CDR3 protein, CDR3 DNA. D genes are given only for firm matches. Clone sizes are given selectively: once, few, many, or a class where the clone is expanded.

D gene: NA; V gene: TRBV6-5; clone size: NA; J gene: TRBJ1-3; CDR3 protein: CASSPLARSGNTIYF; CDR3 DNA: TGTGCCAGCAGTCCCCTGGCGAGGTCTGGAAACACCATATATTTT
D gene: NA; V gene: TRBV4-1; clone size: NA; J gene: TRBJ2-7; CDR3 protein: CASSQSTTYEQYF; CDR3 DNA: TGCGCCAGCAGCCAATCTACGACCTACGAGCAGTACTTC
D gene: TRBD1; V gene: TRBV9; clone size: few; J gene: TRBJ2-3; CDR3 protein: CASSVDPGQGTDTQYF; CDR3 DNA: TGTGCCAGCAGCGTAGACCCGGGACAGGGCACAGATACGCAGTATTTT
D gene: TRBD2; V gene: TRBV30; clone size: few; J gene: TRBJ2-1; CDR3 protein: CAWSGLAPNEQFF; CDR3 DNA: TGTGCCTGGAGTGGACTAGCGCCTAATGAGCAGTTCTTC
D gene: NA; V gene: TRBV27; clone size: NA; J gene: TRBJ2-7; CDR3 protein: CASSPHRPFYEQYF; CDR3 DNA: TGTGCCAGCAGTCCCCACAGGCCCTTTTACGAGCAGTACTTC
D gene: NA; V gene: TRBV27; clone size: NA; J gene: TRBJ2-5; CDR3 protein: CASSPYSRNLQETQYF; CDR3 DNA: TGTGCCAGCAGTCCCTACTCGCGCAACCTACAAGAGACCCAGTACTTC
D gene: NA; V gene: TRBV13; clone size: NA; J gene: TRBJ2-5; CDR3 protein: CASSLVRAGQETQYF; CDR3 DNA: TGTGCCAGCAGCTTAGTCCGGGCGGGGCAAGAGACCCAGTACTTC
D gene: TRBD2; V gene: TRBV11-2; clone size: NA; J gene: TRBJ2-1; CDR3 protein: CASSLGLAVGNEQFF; CDR3 DNA: TGTGCCAGCAGCCTTGGACTAGCGGTAGGCAATGAGCAGTTCTTC
D gene: TRBD2; V gene: TRBV4-1; clone size: NA; J gene: TRBJ2-3; CDR3 protein: CASSPLGLAYSTDTQYF; CDR3 DNA: TGCGCCAGCAGCCCTTTGGGACTAGCCTACAGCACAGATACGCAGTATTTT
D gene: NA; V gene: TRBV6-6; clone size: NA; J gene: TRBJ1-5; CDR3 protein: CASSYAGPGNQPQHF; CDR3 DNA: TGTGCCAGCAGTTACGCTGGGCCGGGCAATCAGCCCCAGCATTTT
D gene: NA; V gene: TRBV7-9; clone size: NA; J gene: TRBJ2-7; CDR3 protein: CASSGSAYEQYF; CDR3 DNA: TGTGCCAGCAGCGGCAGCGCCTACGAGCAGTACTTC
D gene: TRBD1; V gene: TRBV5-8; clone size: NA; J gene: TRBJ1-1; CDR3 protein: CASSPRTGGLYTEAFF; CDR3 DNA: TGTGCCAGCAGCCCGAGGACAGGGGGTCTGTACACTGAAGCTTTCTTT
D gene: TRBD1; V gene: TRBV29-1; clone size: NA; J gene: TRBJ2-5; CDR3 protein: CSVTTMTGEETQYF; CDR3 DNA: TGCAGCGTTACCACGATGACAGGGGAAGAGACCCAGTACTTC
D gene: TRBD2; V gene: TRBV6-5; clone size: NA; J gene: TRBJ2-6; CDR3 protein: CASSYSGGAGANVLTF; CDR3 DNA: TGTGCCAGCAGTTACTCGGGGGGGGCTGGGGCCAACGTCCTGACTTTC
D gene: NA; V gene: TRBV7-2; clone size: NA; J gene: TRBJ2-7; CDR3 protein: CASSVGGRDSSYEQYF; CDR3 DNA: TGTGCCAGCAGCGTAGGGGGGCGGGACAGCTCCTACGAGCAGTACTTC
D gene: NA; V gene: TRBV7-2; clone size: NA; J gene: TRBJ1-2; CDR3 protein: CASSLGRQANYGYTF; CDR3 DNA: TGTGCCAGCAGCCTAGGAAGACAGGCTAACTATGGCTACACCTTC
D gene: NA; V gene: TRBV5-1; clone size: NA; J gene: TRBJ2-7; CDR3 protein: CASSSGQSPSYEQYF; CDR3 DNA: TGCGCCAGCAGTTCAGGACAATCCCCCTCCTACGAGCAGTACTTC
D gene: NA; V gene: TRBV4-3; clone size: NA; J gene: TRBJ2-1; CDR3 protein: CASSGEASYNEQFF; CDR3 DNA: TGCGCCAGCAGCGGGGAGGCCTCCTACAATGAGCAGTTCTTC
D gene: NA; V gene: TRBV18; clone size: NA; J gene: TRBJ1-1; CDR3 protein: CASSRQENEAFF; CDR3 DNA: TGTGCCAGCTCACGACAGGAGAATGAAGCTTTCTTT
D gene: TRBD1; V gene: TRBV19; clone size: NA; J gene: TRBJ2-7; CDR3 protein: CASSIEWTGEIYEQYF; CDR3 DNA: TGTGCCAGTAGTATAGAGTGGACAGGGGAGATCTACGAGCAGTACTTC
D gene: NA; V gene: TRBV2; clone size: NA; J gene: TRBJ1-2; CDR3 protein: CASRREGSRVYGYTF; CDR3 DNA: TGTGCCAGCAGGAGAGAGGGATCGCGGGTCTATGGCTACACCTTC
D gene: NA; V gene: TRBV4-3; clone size: NA; J gene: TRBJ2-5; CDR3 protein: CASSPESQETQYF; CDR3 DNA: TGCGCCAGCAGCCCGGAGAGCCAAGAGACCCAGTACTTC
D gene: TRBD1; V gene: TRBV7-9; clone size: NA; J gene: TRBJ2-5; CDR3 protein: CASSRTGMETQYF; CDR3 DNA: TGTGCCAGCAGCCGGACAGGGATGGAGACCCAGTACTTC
D gene: TRBD2; V gene: TRBV7-8; clone size: NA; J gene: TRBJ2-2; CDR3 protein: CASSFGGRPQGAGELFF; CDR3 DNA: TGTGCCAGCAGCTTCGGGGGGAGGCCCCAGGGAGCCGGGGAGCTGTTTTTT
D gene: TRBD1; V gene: TRBV2; clone size: NA; J gene: TRBJ1-5; CDR3 protein: CASREQGLGSPQHF; CDR3 DNA: TGTGCCAGCAGGGAACAGGGGCTAGGATCGCCCCAGCATTTT
D gene: TRBD2; V gene: TRBV5-4; clone size: NA; J gene: TRBJ2-1; CDR3 protein: CASSFGLASEQFF; CDR3 DNA: TGTGCCAGCAGCTTTGGACTAGCAAGTGAGCAGTTCTTC
D gene: NA; V gene: TRBV28; clone size: NA; J gene: TRBJ1-5; CDR3 protein: CASSEGGASSNQPQHF; CDR3 DNA: TGTGCCAGCAGTGAGGGGGGGGCATCGAGCAATCAGCCCCAGCATTTT
D gene: NA; V gene: TRBV7-9; clone size: once; J gene: TRBJ1-1; CDR3 protein: CASSLLGQGPPNTEAFF; CDR3 DNA: TGTGCCAGCAGCTTATTGGGCCAGGGGCCCCCGAACACTGAAGCTTTCTTT
D gene: NA; V gene: TRBV19; clone size: NA; J gene: TRBJ2-2; CDR3 protein: CASEGVVTGELFF; CDR3 DNA: TGTGCTTCGGAGGGAGTGGTCACCGGGGAGCTGTTTTTT
D gene: TRBD2; V gene: TRBV10-3; clone size: NA; J gene: TRBJ2-3; CDR3 protein: CATKVGSGGTDTQYF; CDR3 DNA: TGTGCCACCAAGGTGGGTAGCGGGGGCACAGATACGCAGTATTTT
D gene: TRBD2; V gene: TRBV7-9; clone size: NA; J gene: TRBJ2-3; CDR3 protein: CASIPTSGIGTDTQYF; CDR3 DNA: TGTGCCAGCATCCCGACTAGCGGGATTGGCACAGATACGCAGTATTTT
D gene: NA; V gene: TRBV6-5; clone size: NA; J gene: TRBJ1-1; CDR3 protein: CASSYDSLEAFF; CDR3 DNA: TGTGCCAGCAGTTACGACAGTCTTGAAGCTTTCTTT
D gene: TRBD1; V gene: TRBV5-6; clone size: NA; J gene: TRBJ1-5; CDR3 protein: CASSLGGTGRDTQHF; CDR3 DNA: TGTGCCAGCAGCTTGGGTGGGACAGGGCGGGATACCCAGCATTTT
D gene: NA; V gene: TRBV6-6; clone size: once; J gene: TRBJ1-3; CDR3 protein: CASSPTGGPSGNTIYF; CDR3 DNA: TGTGCCAGCAGCCCCACCGGGGGACCCTCTGGAAACACCATATATTTT
D gene: NA; V gene: TRBV4-3; clone size: NA; J gene: TRBJ2-2; CDR3 protein: CASSQGGLLNTGELFF; CDR3 DNA: TGCGCCAGCAGCCAAGGGGGACTGTTGAACACCGGGGAGCTGTTTTTT
D gene: NA; V gene: TRBV5-6; clone size: NA; J gene: TRBJ2-3; CDR3 protein: CASSLASLTDTQYF; CDR3 DNA: TGTGCCAGCAGCTTGGCAAGCCTCACAGATACGCAGTATTTT
D gene: NA; V gene: TRBV2; clone size: NA; J gene: TRBJ2-3; CDR3 protein: CASNKNARNTDTQYF; CDR3 DNA: TGTGCCAGCAACAAAAATGCCAGGAACACAGATACGCAGTATTTT
D gene: NA; V gene: TRBV5-1; clone size: NA; J gene: TRBJ2-1; CDR3 protein: CASSWGLGGNEQFF; CDR3 DNA: TGCGCCAGCAGCTGGGGCTTGGGGGGCAATGAGCAGTTCTTC
D gene: TRBD1; V gene: TRBV29-1; clone size: NA; J gene: TRBJ2-2; CDR3 protein: CSAKDRGTGELFF; CDR3 DNA: TGCAGCGCCAAGGACAGGGGCACCGGGGAGCTGTTTTTT
D gene: TRBD2; V gene: TRBV5-5; clone size: NA; J gene: TRBJ2-7; CDR3 protein: CASSPGLAGEAPYEQYF; CDR3 DNA: TGTGCCAGCAGCCCGGGACTAGCGGGAGAGGCCCCCTACGAGCAGTACTTC
D gene: NA; V gene: TRBV27; clone size: once; J gene: TRBJ2-7; CDR3 protein: CASRGDLYEQYF; CDR3 DNA: TGTGCCAGCAGAGGAGATCTCTACGAGCAGTACTTC
D gene: NA; V gene: TRBV5-8; clone size: NA; J gene: TRBJ2-5; CDR3 protein: CASSLRGQRQETQYF; CDR3 DNA: TGTGCCAGCAGCCTCAGGGGCCAGCGCCAAGAGACCCAGTACTTC
D gene: NA; V gene: TRBV11-2; clone size: NA; J gene: TRBJ1-2; CDR3 protein: CASSSHQGRTYGYTF; CDR3 DNA: TGTGCCAGCAGCTCCCACCAGGGGCGGACCTATGGCTACACCTTC
D gene: NA; V gene: TRBV11-2; clone size: NA; J gene: TRBJ2-7; CDR3 protein: CASSSPGVGVHEQYF; CDR3 DNA: TGTGCCAGCAGCTCCCCGGGCGTGGGAGTCCACGAGCAGTACTTC